The 15 T cell receptor beta chains reported below all come from one sample, sequenced in a study of T cell responses to AZD1222 COVID-19 vaccine. The method was immunoSEQ multiplex PCR; TCRdb's version includes in-frame clones alone and lacks a portion of them. The table shows 150,000 to 200,000 clones, with 80% to 90% occurring only once. This sample comprised peripheral blood, obtained 28 days after the second dose of the MenACWY control vaccine. The receptor source for this set is an adult who received the MenACWY meningococcal vaccine as a control.

The chain is built from TRBV15 and TRBJ1-6, with 10 bases identical to TRBD1. V dropped 0 bases and J dropped 4; count of bases not matched to a gene: 6. The length of the CDR3 is 18 residues. Germline V CDR1 and CDR2: LNHNV, YYDKDF (reference sequence). The CDR3 DNA is TGTGCCACCAGCAGAGATCCGGACAGGGGGTTTTATAATTCACCCCTCCACTTT. This encodes CATSRDPDRGFYNSPLHF.

The chain uses TRBV27 and TRBJ2-7, with D perhaps TRBD1 (5 bases). In germline, CDR1 is MNHEY, CDR2 SMNVEV (reference sequence). This CDR3 has 13 residues. V was shortened by 2 bases and J by 3 bases, with 8 bases between the two germline ends. CDR3 loop: CASSLRGNYEQYF. As DNA, the CDR3 is TGTGCCAGCAGTTTAAGGGGAAACTACGAGCAGTACTTC.

The V and J genes are TRBV6-5 and TRBJ1-1; unclear D gene. V lost 2 bases and J 5 bases, leaving 9 bases between the germline ends. This CDR3 spans 13 amino acids. CDR1 and CDR2 from the germline V gene are MNHEY and SVGAGI. As DNA, the CDR3 is TGTGCCAGCAGTTACGCCGTAGGTACTGAAGCTTTCTTT. This encodes CASSYAVGTEAFF.

Of note for this clone: One end of the junction fails to match germline, which may point to a read error. The chain employs TRBV7-9 and TRBJ2-5; 14 positions agree with TRBD2. In germline, CDR1 is SEHNR, CDR2 FQNEAQ (reference sequence). The CDR3 loop spans 17 amino acids. The CDR3 DNA is TGTGCCAGCAGGTTAGGGACTAGCGGGAGTTTCAGAGAGACCCAGTACTTC. Its translation: CASRLGTSGSFRETQYF.

The chain combines TRBV19 with TRBJ2-1; tentatively, D is TRBD2 (6 bases). The ends were cut back, 1 base at V and 4 bases at J, with 14 bases in the middle. CDR1 is LNHDA and CDR2 is SQIVND in the germline V gene (reference sequence). CDR3 length: 16 residues. The chain's CDR3 is CASSIVIFGGYNEQFF. CDR3 nucleotide sequence: TGTGCCAGTAGTATAGTAATATTCGGGGGTTACAATGAGCAGTTCTTC.

DNA of the CDR3: TGTGCCAGCAGTTCCCCGGGCCCCGGGGAAGAGCAGTACTTC. Protein: CASSSPGPGEEQYF. V and J are TRBV6-5 and TRBJ2-7; D perhaps matches TRBD2 (5 bases). CDR1 and CDR2 (germline): MNHEY, SVGAGI. CDR3 length equals 14 residues. The germline V and J ends were trimmed by 4 bases and 7 bases, with 17 bases remaining between them.

This clone was counted a single time. The CDR3 is CASSSIALASSGANVLTF. For the CDR3, the DNA is TGTGCCAGCTCATCGATAGCGTTAGCAAGCTCTGGGGCCAACGTCCTGACTTTC. V and J are TRBV18 and TRBJ2-6; possible D gene TRBD2, 5 bases. CDR1 KGHSH and CDR2 LQKENI come from the germline V gene. V shed 5 bases and J shed 0 bases, with 17 bases lying between them. There are 18 residues in the CDR3.

The V and J genes are TRBV6-5 and TRBJ2-7; D gene unclear. Germline V gives CDR1 MNHEY, CDR2 SVGAGI. There are 13 residues in the CDR3. The V end lost 6 bases, the J end lost 3 bases, and 12 bases lay between the germline ends. CDR3 sequence reads: CASRKFNDYEQYF. For the CDR3, the DNA is TGTGCCAGCAGGAAGTTTAACGACTACGAGCAGTACTTC.

The rearrangement uses TRBV7-9 and TRBJ2-1; weak D call: TRBD1 (5 bases). This CDR3 region has 12 residues. Per the germline V gene, CDR1 is SEHNR and CDR2 is FQNEAQ (reference sequence). V lost 4 bases to trimming and J lost 7 bases, with 8 bases between them. The CDR3 nucleotides read TGTGCCAGCAGCTGGGGCTTTAATGAGCAGTTCTTC. Translated: CASSWGFNEQFF.

This sequence joins TRBV30 and TRBJ2-3; weak D call: TRBD1 (5 bases). V dropped 1 base and J dropped 2 bases, with 10 bases sitting between them. This CDR3 spans 14 amino acids. Germline values: CDR1 GTSNPN, CDR2 SVGIG (reference sequence). This CDR3 reads CAWSEGSATDTQYF. CDR3 nucleotides: TGTGCCTGGAGTGAGGGGTCGGCCACAGATACGCAGTATTTT.

This clone came up once. The J gene is TRBJ2-3, the V gene TRBV27, with a possible D match to TRBD1 (5 bases). Germline V lookup: CDR1 MNHEY, CDR2 SMNVEV (reference sequence). CDR3 length: 15 amino acids. Trimming cost V 1 base and J 2 bases, with 10 bases left between them. The CDR3 sequence: CASSLLRQTTDTQYF. The CDR3 DNA reads TGTGCCAGCAGTTTATTAAGACAGACCACAGATACGCAGTATTTT.

The chain is built from TRBV14 and TRBJ2-7, with 8 positions matching TRBD1. Germline CDR1 and CDR2: SGHDN and FVKESK. The CDR3 has 16 amino acids. V trimming: 0 bases; J trimming: 2 bases; junction bases outside the gene matches: 6. The CDR3: CASSQDLGQGPYEQYF. The CDR3 DNA follows: TGTGCCAGCAGCCAAGATCTTGGACAGGGCCCCTACGAGCAGTACTTC.

The genes are TRBV7-3 and TRBJ2-1; D may be TRBD1 (7 bases). Trimming removed 2 bases at V and 5 bases at J, with 19 bases between. CDR3 length: 17 residues. Germline V lookup: CDR1 SGHTA, CDR2 FQGTGA. The CDR3 coding sequence is TGTGCCAGCAGCTTACGATCAACTAGCAGGGGGAACAATGAGCAGTTCTTC. Translation: CASSLRSTSRGNNEQFF.

The V call is TRBV15, the J call TRBJ2-3; 10 nucleotides match TRBD2. The CDR3 sequence is 17 residues long. Germline values: CDR1 LNHNV, CDR2 YYDKDF (reference sequence). V was clipped by 2 bases and J by 6 bases; unmatched bases: 11. Here the CDR3 reads CATSRRASGRVSDTQYF. In nucleotides, the CDR3 is TGTGCCACCAGCAGACGGGCAAGCGGGAGGGTGTCGGATACGCAGTATTTT.

V is TRBV3-1 (or the pseudogene TRBV3-2) and J is TRBJ2-1, with D perhaps given as TRBD1 or TRBD2 (5 bases each). The V gene lost 2 bases and the J gene lost 2 bases, with 10 bases spanning the gap. Germline V CDR1 and CDR2: LGHDT, YNNKEL (reference sequence). This CDR3 has 15 amino acids. The CDR3 here is CASSQTRGPYNEQFF. The CDR3 DNA reads as TGTGCCAGCAGCCAAACAAGGGGACCCTACAATGAGCAGTTCTTC.